This T cell receptor beta chain came from a study of Graves' ophthalmopathy and Graves' hyperthyroidism (dated by TCRdb to about 2018). In the study overall: Peripheral blood samples were taken at the time of initial diagnosis, before any treatment was given. The study used TCR beta repertoire signatures to distinguish Graves' ophthalmopathy from Graves' hyperthyroidism and to predict progression to ophthalmopathy. In total, some 140 blood samples were TCR-sequenced: roughly 45 ophthalmopathy, under 85 hyperthyroidism and some 17 hyperthyroidism-to-ophthalmopathy patients. To explore V-J signatures distinguishing ophthalmopathy from hyperthyroidism, a discovery set of about a hundred patients (around 44 ophthalmopathy, 57 stable hyperthyroidism) was enrolled. An independent validation cohort was composed of roughly 18 hyperthyroidism patients and 15 to 17 patients who later progressed from hyperthyroidism to ophthalmopathy. In over 5 hyperthyroidism patients, the T-cell repertoire of thyroid tissue was compared with the T-cell repertoire of blood. Following sampling, methimazole starting at 30 mg daily was administered to hyperthyroidism patients, and high-dose intravenous methylprednisolone was administered to ophthalmopathy patients. The approximately 100 discovery patients were randomly divided into training and test sets at a 7:3 ratio.

CDR1 and CDR2 were assigned from the germline V gene (reference sequence) as LNHNV and YYDKDF. The CDR3 numbers 16 residues from cysteine through phenylalanine. The read is trimmed to its CDR3 DNA, 48 bases read in frame from base 1. The germline V end is reduced by 0 bases and the J end by 4 bases; junction bases left unmatched: 6. Points the paper makes about the study in general: No statistical method was used to predetermine the sample size, and group allocation was not hidden from the investigators. In cross-validation, the 13-signature model distinguished ophthalmopathy from stable hyperthyroidism with around 90% sensitivity and 81.08% specificity, while in the test set the corresponding values were roughly 80% and 75%. Among expanded thyroid clonotypes with frequency above 0.001, most also showed up in blood, which suggests that blood repertoires may reflect the thyroid immune response. In validation, the model predicted ophthalmopathy progression with over 60% sensitivity and around 72% specificity; 12 predicted patients were CT-confirmed with GO in a median of approximately six months.

Ophthalmopathy patients were characterized by moderately to severely active disease, a Clinical Activity Score of at least 3, a NOSPECS grade of at least 4, and a disease duration under 3 months. Patients with other autoimmune diseases, uncontrolled infections, pregnancy or lactation were excluded. Diagnosis relied on clinical symptoms, serum thyroxine, TRAb, thyroid ultrasound and orbital computed tomography. Ficoll-Paque density gradient centrifugation was used to isolate PBMCs from about 10 ml of fresh peripheral blood. Trizol reagent was used to extract the total RNA, and its quality was then checked on an Agilent 2100 Bioanalyzer. For repertoire sequencing, the TCR beta CDR3 regions were amplified from RNA transcripts. The first round was an RT-PCR using HTBI primers with the Qiagen OneStep RT-PCR kit, and this first round was followed by a second-round multiplex PCR, then size selection and purification. Libraries were sequenced on an Illumina HiSeq2000 using paired-end 100 bp reads. The original methods were these. SOAPnuke was used to process the reads, removing any read that contained adapters or uncalled bases, had a mean Phred below 15, or lacked an exact match to the constant primer or identifier. High-quality paired reads were merged with COPE v1.2.5. Unique nucleotide sequences were defined as clonotypes and aligned to IMGT TRB V, D and J references using MiTCR v1.1. The analysis was limited to V-J combinations with a frequency above 0.0001, which together covered roughly 99% of the repertoires. For each V-J combination, a TCR clonal expansion and chaos score was defined as F50 clonal expansion divided by the chaos observed in the TCRdist matrix. Welch's t-statistics and random forest were used to reduce the features to some 13 V-J combinations, which were then used as input to a naive Bayes classifier. The Morisita-Horn index was used to measure how similar the thyroid and blood repertoires were. The public reads were reanalyzed by TCRdb: fastp trimming at Q25, MiXCR alignment, in-frame beta chains only. Identical CDR3 protein sequences are pooled into one entry, listed with their most common genes and DNA. The V and J calls follow TCRdb's processing rather than the paper's. This sample has some 400,000 distinct CDR3 sequences in its table, and approximately 16% of those were observed once. Roughly 1.5% of the sample rests with the top ten.

This clonotype was detected ten times or more. The antigen this receptor binds is unknown. No base quality values were provided; no much bigger clone lies one nucleotide off. The sequencing sample was made of peripheral blood. In this chain, TRBV15 is recombined with TRBJ1-5; 7 central bases correspond to TRBD1. This clonotype was sampled from a woman aged 18-29 years with Graves' ophthalmopathy. Donor details come from another sample of the same person, matched by shared clones. Here is the DNA: TGTGCCACCAGCAGAGAGCAGGGGGGGATTAATCAGCCCCAGCATTTT. This gives the protein CATSREQGGINQPQHF.